A selection of T cell receptor beta chains follows, all from one sample in a study of cytomegalovirus exposure and HLA in healthy donors. TCRdb keeps only in-frame clones here, not all; method: immunoSEQ multiplex PCR. The sample consists of about 150,000 clones, 70% to 80% of them appearing once. Sequenced: PBMCs. The receptors shown here come from a man aged 30 to 45 in good health and CMV-seronegative. Both conserved end residues are part of each CDR3. Fields, in order: J gene, clone size, V gene, D gene, CDR3 protein. The D gene is left open where the match is weak. Some rows have no size entry. The others give once, few or many, or a class for an expanded clone.

TRBJ1-3,once,TRBV29-1,-,CSVYTGEPAGNTIYF
TRBJ2-3,-,TRBV25-1,-,CASSDNPYSQDTQYF
TRBJ1-5,-,TRBV28,-,CASSPGLSYQPQHF
TRBJ1-4,-,TRBV5-4,-,CASSTQTGAPVKLFF
TRBJ2-1,-,TRBV7-9,TRBD1,CASSRPGTGQYEQFF
TRBJ1-2,-,TRBV5-1,TRBD1,CASSRTGGPGDYGYTF
TRBJ2-5,-,TRBV9,-,CASSGGAARETQYF
TRBJ2-2,-,TRBV5-4,-,CASFPTGHLAPGELFF
TRBJ1-1,-,TRBV30,TRBD1,CAWSGQGAAFF
TRBJ2-1,-,TRBV7-9,TRBD1,CASSRWRGRGSWEQFF
TRBJ2-3,-,TRBV6-5,TRBD1,CASSYGGTGSTDTQYF
TRBJ2-3,-,TRBV6-5,-,CASSYKTSLDTQYF
TRBJ1-2,-,TRBV25-1,-,CASSLRSGGYGYTF
TRBJ2-5,-,TRBV29-1,TRBD1,CSVEAGGEETQYF
TRBJ1-5,-,TRBV2,-,CASSEVGRGNQPQHF
TRBJ2-1,-,TRBV30,TRBD2,CASEPGTSGNLVYNEQFF
TRBJ2-6,-,TRBV25-1,TRBD1,CASSPVGTGVGANVLTF
TRBJ1-4,-,TRBV30,-,CAWTQLGQGGKKLFF
TRBJ1-1,few,TRBV7-2,-,CASSLPGAEAFF
TRBJ1-1,few,TRBV7-9,-,CASQGGDPNTEAFF
TRBJ2-2,-,TRBV14,-,CASSQDLNGELFF
TRBJ2-1,few,TRBV29-1,TRBD1,CSGIDRVIYNEQFF
-,-,TRBV15,-,CATSSRTGSYEQYF
TRBJ2-1,-,TRBV28,TRBD2,CASTGSREIGNEQFF
TRBJ2-7,-,TRBV4-1,-,CASSQDLRRGDEQYF
TRBJ2-2,-,TRBV5-6,-,CASSFSPHSTGELFF
TRBJ2-3,-,TRBV7-8,TRBD2,CASSPLGSGGTDTQYF
TRBJ1-1,-,TRBV2,-,CASSGGGRGAFF
TRBJ2-5,-,TRBV29-1,TRBD2,CSVSLAGGQETQYF
TRBJ2-2,-,TRBV2,TRBD2,CASKGAGGPGMGTGELFF
TRBJ2-2,-,TRBV9,-,CASSTQLDPLNTGELFF
TRBJ2-7,-,TRBV7-2,-,CASSLMPTGGQYF
TRBJ2-5,-,TRBV11-2,TRBD1,CASRMTGATQYF
TRBJ2-1,-,TRBV10-2,-,CASRGSNEQFF
TRBJ2-7,-,TRBV18,TRBD2,CASSRTSGRNDEQYF
TRBJ2-5,-,TRBV19,TRBD1,CASSPFGQGASETQYF
TRBJ2-1,-,TRBV29-1,-,CSAQGRGYGAEQFF
TRBJ1-1,-,TRBV6-5,TRBD1,CASSYWTGGNTEAFF
TRBJ2-1,-,TRBV6-5,TRBD2,CASSYLWTSGRNEQFF
TRBJ2-1,-,TRBV15,-,CATSRPPGGNSYNEQFF
TRBJ1-2,once,TRBV27,-,CASRSPGLYGYTF
TRBJ2-3,-,TRBV7-9,-,CSSSLDTQYF
TRBJ2-5,-,TRBV28,TRBD2,CASSFVLAGVETQYF
TRBJ2-5,-,TRBV11-3,TRBD1,CASSLGTGAETQYF
TRBJ2-5,-,TRBV19,-,CASSHQGNQETQYF